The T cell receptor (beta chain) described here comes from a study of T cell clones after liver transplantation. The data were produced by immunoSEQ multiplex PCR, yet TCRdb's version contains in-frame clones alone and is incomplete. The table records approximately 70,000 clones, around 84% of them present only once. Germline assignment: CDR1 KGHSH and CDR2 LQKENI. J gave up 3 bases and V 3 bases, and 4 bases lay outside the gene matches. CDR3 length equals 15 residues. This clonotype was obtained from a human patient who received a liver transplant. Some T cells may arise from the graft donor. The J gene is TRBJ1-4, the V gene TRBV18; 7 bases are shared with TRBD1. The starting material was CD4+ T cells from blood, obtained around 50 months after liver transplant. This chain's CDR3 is CASSPLGQPNEKLFF. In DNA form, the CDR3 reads TGTGCCAGCTCACCTCTGGGACAGCCTAATGAAAAACTGTTTTTT.